This T cell receptor (beta chain) was sequenced during a study of cytomegalovirus exposure and HLA in healthy donors. A remark on this clone: Antigen specificity is unknown.

The study ran its PCR with 60 Vbeta and 13 Jbeta primers. The assay was immunoSEQ multiplex PCR, and TCRdb's table has in-frame clones only and misses some. The sample has over 95,000 clones, about 78% seen once; the top ten hold about 5.4%. General study findings and limits: The likely origin of a cluster of highly shared sequence variants was a sequencing artifact. Analysis performed later found about 17,000 TCR beta sequences associated with HLA alleles at 0.05 false discovery rate. Some TCR beta chains (roughly 160 of them) were listed as cytomegalovirus-associated.

Germline CDR1 is SEHNR and CDR2 is FQNEAQ (reference sequence). The CDR3 length is 16 residues. The V and J ends lost 6 bases and 5 bases, in that order; junction bases with no gene match: 12. This receptor was obtained from a woman aged 25 to 39 in good health and CMV-seropositive. The V and J genes are TRBV7-9 and TRBJ2-5; 10 bases align to TRBD2. Sequencing used PBMCs. CDR3 region: CASSPSGRAWRETQYF. The CDR3 region has the DNA TGTGCCAGCAGTCCCAGCGGGAGGGCCTGGCGCGAGACCCAGTACTTC.